One and the same sample provided the 23 T cell receptor beta chains below, sequenced in a study of T-cell reconstitution after alpha-beta-depleted transplantation in children. Unique molecular identifiers were incorporated into the prepared TCRbeta library. In TCRdb, the PCR reads were re-called with MiXCR into one record per CDR3 protein. The table includes 350,000 to 500,000 distinct CDR3 sequences, 43% detected once. The sample in question was PBMCs, obtained before TCRalphabeta/CD19-depleted stem cell transplant. The receptor source for this set is a girl aged 2 to 10 with aplastic anemia, due to receive a stem cell transplant.

The rearrangement uses TRBV18 and TRBJ1-3; TRBD1 agrees at 8 bases. Germline V gene lookup returns CDR1 KGHSH and CDR2 LQKENI. The CDR3 length is 17 residues. V was clipped by 5 bases and J by 0 bases; unmatched bases: 9. DNA of the CDR3: TGTGCCAGCTCAGGACAGGGCGCCGGTCTCTCTGGAAACACCATATATTTT. Translating gives CASSGQGAGLSGNTIYF.

This clonotype was recorded once. J is TRBJ2-4 and V is TRBV28; the D is unclear. Germline values: CDR1 MDHEN, CDR2 SYDVKM. This CDR3 comprises 14 residues. Trimming removed 5 bases from V and 7 bases from J, with 15 bases in between. CDR3 protein: CASSPGPLPNIQYF. The DNA for the CDR3 is TGTGCCAGCAGTCCTGGGCCTCTTCCGAACATTCAGTACTTC.

The V and J genes are TRBV7-2 and TRBJ2-1, with D unclear. Between the trimmed V and J ends, which lost 2 bases and 8 bases, there was a span of 13 bases. The germline gives CDR1 SGHTA, CDR2 FQGNSA. The CDR3 length is 14 residues. CDR3 coding DNA: TGTGCCAGCAGCTTATTTGGGCGGAGCGATGAGCAGTTCTTC. Protein sequence: CASSLFGRSDEQFF.

The V and J genes are TRBV4-3 and TRBJ2-2; perhaps TRBD2 as D (6 bases). The V and J ends lost 3 bases and 5 bases respectively, with 16 bases between them. This CDR3 spans 16 amino acids. Per the germline V gene, CDR1 is LGHNA and CDR2 is YSLEER. This CDR3 reads CASSQAGTPTTGELFF. The DNA for the CDR3 is TGCGCCAGCAGCCAGGCCGGGACTCCAACGACCGGGGAGCTGTTTTTT.

The chain recombines TRBV6-5 with TRBJ2-5; tentatively, D is TRBD2 (5 bases). Trimming cost V 1 base and J 2 bases, with 8 bases left between them. The CDR3 spans 14 residues. From germline, CDR1 is MNHEY and CDR2 SVGAGI. CDR3 sequence: CASSYYGVQETQYF. CDR3 sequence (DNA): TGTGCCAGCAGTTACTACGGGGTTCAAGAGACCCAGTACTTC.

This clonotype was found many times. The genes are TRBV12-3 or TRBV12-4 and TRBJ2-4; TRBD2 aligns across 13 bases. This CDR3 region has 16 residues. The V segment lost 6 bases and the J segment 9 bases; nucleotides outside the gene matches: 11. Written as DNA, the CDR3 is TGTGCCAGCAGCTTTACCGGGACTAGCGGGACGCGCATTCAGTACTTC. This sequence encodes CASSFTGTSGTRIQYF.

This rearrangement joins TRBV29-1 to TRBJ2-7, with 9 nucleotides matching TRBD1. The CDR3 consists of 13 residues. Per germline, CDR1 SQVTM and CDR2 ANQGSEA. J gave up 5 bases and V 7 bases, and 9 bases lay outside the gene matches. The CDR3 DNA reads TGCAGCGCCGAAGACAGGGGGGCCCACGAGCAGTACTTC. As protein: CSAEDRGAHEQYF.

The rearrangement uses TRBV20-1 and TRBJ2-5, with TRBD2 as a possible D gene (5 bases). Per germline, CDR1 DFQATT and CDR2 SNEGSKA (reference sequence). The CDR3 loop spans 15 amino acids. Trimming removed 3 bases from V and 4 bases from J, with 18 bases in between. The CDR3 DNA reads TGCAGTGCTAGTAATAGCGAGATTTTGTTAGAGACCCAGTACTTC. Its translation: CSASNSEILLETQYF.

The chain links TRBV20-1 to TRBJ2-7; D may correspond to TRBD1 or TRBD2 (5 bases each). Germline V gene lookup returns CDR1 DFQATT and CDR2 SNEGSKA (reference sequence). This CDR3 has 16 residues. V was pared by 0 bases and J by 1 base, with 16 bases between. CDR3 DNA: TGCAGTGCTAGAGATACAGGAACTAGTAGGTCCTACGAGCAGTACTTC. It specifies CSARDTGTSRSYEQYF.

The chain couples TRBV29-1 to TRBJ1-4; D possibly corresponds to TRBD1 (5 bases). Germline-derived CDR1 and CDR2 are SQVTM and ANQGSEA. The CDR3 sequence is 15 residues long. The V end lost 0 bases, the J end lost 6 bases, and 14 bases lay between the germline ends. The CDR3 DNA sequence: TGCAGCGTTGAAGATCGTTGGCAGGGTGATGAAAAACTGTTTTTT. Translation gives CSVEDRWQGDEKLFF.

This clonotype was seen repeatedly, ten times or more. This sequence joins TRBV5-4 and TRBJ2-1; D unresolved. The germline V gene has CDR1 SGHNT and CDR2 YYREEE (reference sequence). There are 11 residues in the CDR3. The V and J ends lost 1 base and 9 bases respectively, with 5 bases between them. The CDR3 DNA sequence: TGTGCCAGCAGCTTGTCACGTGAGCAGTTCTTC. Protein: CASSLSREQFF.

The CDR3 loop is CATSRDRVRGGQPQHF. As DNA, the CDR3 is TGTGCCACCAGCAGAGATAGGGTGAGGGGGGGACAGCCCCAGCATTTT. This chain connects TRBV15 to TRBJ1-5; perhaps TRBD1 as D (6 bases). The CDR3 spans 16 residues. Trimming removed 0 bases at V and 7 bases at J, with 16 bases between. The germline V gene has CDR1 LNHNV and CDR2 YYDKDF (reference sequence).

The chain carries TRBV6-1 and TRBJ1-3, with D unclear. CDR3 length equals 13 residues. CDR1 is MNHNS, CDR2 SASEGT, per germline. Trimming stripped 8 bases from V and 3 bases from J, with 11 bases between. The CDR3: CASLSGVGNTIYF. The CDR3 nucleotides read TGTGCCAGCCTCAGTGGGGTTGGAAACACCATATATTTT.

This clonotype has at least ten counts. This rearrangement joins TRBV9 to TRBJ2-2; maybe TRBD1 (6 bases). The germline CDR1 and CDR2 sequences are SGDLS and YYNGEE. This CDR3 contains 15 residues. Trimming pared 0 bases from V and 7 bases from J, leaving 13 bases between. The CDR3 is CASSVGLPGDGELFF. The CDR3 nucleotides read TGTGCCAGCAGCGTAGGCCTCCCAGGGGACGGGGAGCTGTTTTTT.

This clonotype has ten or more counts. This sequence joins TRBV20-1 and TRBJ2-7; TRBD2 matches 10 bases. This CDR3 is built from 14 residues. Germline V gives CDR1 DFQATT, CDR2 SNEGSKA (reference sequence). With V trimmed by 5 bases and J by 6 bases, 10 bases remained unmatched. The CDR3 nucleotides are TGCAGTGCTGGTCCTAGCGGGAGAATGGTCGAGCAGTACTTC. Its protein is CSAGPSGRMVEQYF.

The V and J genes are TRBV5-1 and TRBJ1-2; 7 nucleotides match TRBD1. The V gene end was trimmed by 9 bases and the J gene end by 0 bases; junction bases not matched to a gene: 11. Per the germline V gene, CDR1 is SGHRS and CDR2 is YFSETQ. This CDR3 comprises 15 residues. DNA for the CDR3: TGCGCCACCTCATCTCGACAGGGCACTAACTATGGCTACACCTTC. As protein: CATSSRQGTNYGYTF.

The chain employs TRBV7-8 and TRBJ2-1, with TRBD2 matching over 9 bases. This CDR3 has 15 residues. Germline V gene lookup returns CDR1 SGHVS and CDR2 FQNEAQ. Trimming took 1 base from V and 10 from J; bases not matched to a gene: 8. CDR3 amino acids: CASSLGASGVSEQFF. The DNA for the CDR3 is TGTGCCAGCAGCTTAGGGGCTAGCGGGGTCTCAGAGCAGTTCTTC.

This chain connects TRBV6-2 or TRBV6-3 to TRBJ1-3; D gene uncertain. This CDR3 spans 15 amino acids. Deletions cut 5 bases from V and 4 bases from J, with 15 bases between. Germline-derived CDR1 and CDR2 are MNHEY and SVGEGT. CDR3 sequence (DNA): TGTGCCAGCAGTATCGAACCGGGATCCGGAAACACCATATATTTT. This sequence encodes CASSIEPGSGNTIYF.

This clonotype came up a few times. The chain has TRBV29-1 and TRBJ2-7; D is undetermined. Looked up from germline, CDR1 is SQVTM and CDR2 is ANQGSEA. This CDR3 region has 15 residues. Trimming pared 4 bases from V and 3 bases from J, leaving 19 bases between. CDR3 sequence: CSVARVATQGYEQYF. DNA of the CDR3: TGCAGCGTTGCCCGTGTGGCTACCCAAGGCTACGAGCAGTACTTC.

The gene calls are TRBV6-2 or TRBV6-3 and TRBJ2-1; 9 bases line up with TRBD1. Per the germline V gene, CDR1 is MNHEY and CDR2 is SVGEGT. V lost 0 bases to trimming and J lost 0 bases; unmatched junction nucleotides: 12. The CDR3 loop spans 20 amino acids. The CDR3: CASSYSLPGTGLSSYNEQFF. As DNA, the CDR3 is TGTGCCAGCAGTTACTCCCTCCCAGGGACAGGGTTGTCCTCCTACAATGAGCAGTTCTTC.

The table lists this clonotype with many counts. The V and J genes are TRBV7-9 and TRBJ2-3; TRBD2 might be the D (5 bases). Germline lookup yields CDR1 SEHNR and CDR2 FQNEAQ (reference sequence). This CDR3 is 14 amino acids long. Trimming took off 7 bases at V and 2 bases at J, with 13 bases between the two ends. CDR3 coding DNA: TGTGCCAGCAAGGGCTGGGGAGACACAGATACGCAGTATTTT. Protein sequence: CASKGWGDTDTQYF.

The sample holds many counts of this clonotype. CDR3 nucleotides: TGCAGTGCTAGCGGGTCCCAGGGGGCTATGGGGGGCTACACCTTC. Protein: CSASGSQGAMGGYTF. This chain joins TRBV20-1 and TRBJ1-2; 8 bases map to TRBD1. Germline CDR1 reads DFQATT; CDR2 reads SNEGSKA (reference sequence). The trim removed 3 bases at V and 8 bases at J, leaving 14 bases unmatched. This CDR3 region has 15 residues.

This clonotype has a handful of counts. The V call is TRBV12-3 or TRBV12-4, the J call TRBJ2-1; the D is unclear. The V gene lost 3 bases and the J gene lost 3 bases, with 9 bases spanning the gap. This CDR3 is 14 amino acids long. CDR3 in DNA: TGTGCCAGCAGTTTGGTCTCCTTCTACAATGAGCAGTTCTTC. It translates to CASSLVSFYNEQFF.